The clone carrying this T cell receptor (beta chain) has more than one count but fewer than ten. Its target is unknown. The data originate from a study of T-cell memory formation after mild COVID-19. Whole-study findings and limits: Several responding clones turned up in pre-infection memory, indicating that cross-reactive memory may have taken part. Day 15 to 85 contracting clones showed balanced CD4/CD8; later expanders leaned CD4+. The main location of contracting CD4+ clones was CM and EM, and that of contracting CD8+ clones was EMRA.

TCRdb re-called the 5' RACE reads with MiXCR, one entry per CDR3 protein. Among around 430,000 distinct CDR3 sequences, 16% were seen once, and the ten largest hold roughly 21%. The source of this sequence is a man between 18 and 29 years old who had mild COVID-19 (a few samples of this study predate the infection). Cell type and time point are not known. The sequenced sample consisted of PBMCs or a T cell subset sorted from them (not recorded which).

CDR3 region: CASSYMYRAPKQCQETQYF. In DNA, the CDR3 is TGTGCCAGCAGTTATATGTACAGGGCGCCCAAGCAATGCCAAGAGACCCAGTACTTC. The chain is built from TRBV7-3 and TRBJ2-5; D possibly corresponds to TRBD1 (6 bases). V lost 6 bases and J 1 base, leaving 27 bases between the germline ends. The CDR3 contains 19 residues. Germline V gene lookup returns CDR1 SGHTA and CDR2 FQGTGA.